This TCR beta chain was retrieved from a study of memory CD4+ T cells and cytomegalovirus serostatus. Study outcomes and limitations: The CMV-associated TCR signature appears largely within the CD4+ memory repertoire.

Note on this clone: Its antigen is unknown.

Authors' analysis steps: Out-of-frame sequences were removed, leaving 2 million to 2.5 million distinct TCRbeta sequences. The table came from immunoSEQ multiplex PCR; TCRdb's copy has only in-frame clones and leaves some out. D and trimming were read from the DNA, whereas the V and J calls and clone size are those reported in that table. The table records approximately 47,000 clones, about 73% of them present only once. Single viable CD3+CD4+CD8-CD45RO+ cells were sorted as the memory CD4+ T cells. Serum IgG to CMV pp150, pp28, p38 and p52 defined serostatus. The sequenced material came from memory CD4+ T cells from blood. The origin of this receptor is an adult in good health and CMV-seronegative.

CDR3 bases: TGTGCCAGCAGTCCGTCAGTTTGGTATAGCAATCAGCCCCAGCATTTT. This encodes CASSPSVWYSNQPQHF. The chain couples TRBV28 to TRBJ1-5; D not certain. Trimming removed 5 bases from V and 0 bases from J, with 14 bases in between. Germline CDR1 MDHEN, CDR2 SYDVKM. The CDR3 covers 16 residues.